This T cell receptor beta chain was observed in a study of CD8+ T cells in alopecia areata. Documented treatment: oral pan-JAK inhibitor, 5-10 mg twice daily. On this clone itself: Its specificity is not known. At one end the junction does not follow the germline gene, possibly because of a read error. Other DNA sequences from this sample encode an identical CDR3 as well.

This CDR3 comprises 13 residues. The V gene's germline CDR1 is SSHAT and CDR2 FNYEAQ (reference sequence). Study-level results: A great number of expanded lesional clones endured in scalp and blood during tofacitinib. Higher clonality and more expanded CD8+ clones appeared in lesional than normal scalp.

After isolation, RNA underwent reverse transcription to generate cDNA as the sequencing template. Clones were sequenced by immunoSEQ multiplex PCR, and TCRdb holds only the in-frame ones, with some missing. This table has over 150,000 clones, around three fifths appearing once. Sequencing was performed on CD4+ T cells sorted from blood, taken at week 24, from a patient treated with tofacitinib. V is TRBV7-7 and J is TRBJ2-1; no definite D call. This TCR was recovered from a human donor with alopecia areata. CDR3 amino acids: CASSLDGYNEQFF. In DNA, the CDR3 is TGTGCTAGCAGCTTAGACGGCTACAATGAGCAGTTCTTC.